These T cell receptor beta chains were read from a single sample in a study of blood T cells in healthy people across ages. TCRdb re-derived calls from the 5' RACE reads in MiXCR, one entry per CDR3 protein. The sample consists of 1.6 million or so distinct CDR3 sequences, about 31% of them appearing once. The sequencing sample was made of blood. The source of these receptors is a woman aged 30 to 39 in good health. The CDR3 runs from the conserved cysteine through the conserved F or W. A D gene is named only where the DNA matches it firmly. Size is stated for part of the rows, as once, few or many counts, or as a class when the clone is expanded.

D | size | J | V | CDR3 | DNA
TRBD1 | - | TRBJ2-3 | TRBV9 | CASSVQGVDAQYF | TGTGCTAGCAGCGTCCAGGGGGTGGATGCGCAGTATTTT
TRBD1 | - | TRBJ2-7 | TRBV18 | CASSPDRTSSYEQYF | TGTGCCAGCTCACCGGACAGGACGAGCTCCTACGAGCAGTACTTC
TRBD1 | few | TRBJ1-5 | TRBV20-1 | CSARGTGKGFSNQPQHF | TGCAGTGCTAGGGGGACAGGGAAAGGGTTTAGCAATCAGCCCCAGCATTTT
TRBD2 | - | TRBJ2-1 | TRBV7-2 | CASSLLRGLAGRAGNEQFF | TGTGCCAGCAGCCTCCTGCGGGGACTAGCGGGTCGGGCAGGGAATGAGCAGTTCTTC
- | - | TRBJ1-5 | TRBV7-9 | CASSSWGGGYLSGQPQHF | TGTGCCAGCAGCTCCTGGGGCGGGGGATACCTTTCAGGGCAGCCCCAGCATTTT
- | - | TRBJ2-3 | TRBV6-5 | CASSYSAPRTDTQYF | TGTGCCAGCAGTTACTCGGCCCCCCGGACGGATACGCAGTATTTT
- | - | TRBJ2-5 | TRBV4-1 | CASSYFLGQETQYF | TGCGCCAGCAGCTACTTTCTGGGACAAGAGACCCAGTACTTC
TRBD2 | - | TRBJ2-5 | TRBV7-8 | CASSLPASGRAAETQYF | TGTGCCAGCAGCTTACCCGCTAGCGGGAGGGCGGCAGAGACCCAGTACTTC
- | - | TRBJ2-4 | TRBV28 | CSSSFTGQIVGNIQYF | TGTTCCAGCAGTTTCACGGGGCAGATAGTTGGGAACATTCAGTACTTC
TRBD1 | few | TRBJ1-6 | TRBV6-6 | CASSYSPGGGSPLHF | TGTGCCAGCAGTTACTCTCCAGGGGGCGGATCACCCCTCCACTTT
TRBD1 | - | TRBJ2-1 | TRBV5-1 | CASSLAGTGVLDEQFF | TGCGCCAGCAGCTTGGCCGGGACAGGGGTTTTGGATGAGCAGTTCTTC
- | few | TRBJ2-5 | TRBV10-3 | CAISAGALSNEQYF | TGTGCCATCAGTGCCGGGGCGCTATCCAATGAGCAGTACTTC
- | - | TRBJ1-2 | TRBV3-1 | CASSHRTAGPCYGYTF | TGTGCCAGCTCGCATCGGACAGCGGGCCCGTGCTATGGCTACACCTTC
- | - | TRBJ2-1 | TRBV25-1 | CASSESVGEQFF | TGTGCCAGCAGTGAATCGGTGGGAGAGCAGTTCTTC
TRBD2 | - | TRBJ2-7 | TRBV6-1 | CASSEGGLAYEQYF | TGTGCCAGCAGTGAAGGGGGACTAGCCTACGAGCAGTACTTC
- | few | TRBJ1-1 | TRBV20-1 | CSARVMGTTQNTEAFF | TGCAGTGCTAGGGTCATGGGGACGACTCAAAACACTGAAGCTTTCTTT
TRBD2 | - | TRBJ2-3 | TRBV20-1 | CSARDIAGGNTDTQYF | TGCAGTGCTAGAGATATAGCGGGGGGGAACACAGATACGCAGTATTTT
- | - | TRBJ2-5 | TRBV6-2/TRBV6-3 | CASSYGFVDLQGRSMKTQYF | TGTGCCAGCAGTTACGGTTTCGTGGACCTACAAGGGAGATCTATGAAGACCCAGTACTTC
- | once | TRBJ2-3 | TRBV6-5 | CASSYSWLALSTDTQYF | TGTGCCAGCAGTTACTCGTGGCTAGCACTAAGCACAGATACGCAGTATTTT
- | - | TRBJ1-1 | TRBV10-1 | CASRPDRPNTEAFF | TGCGCCAGCAGGCCCGACAGACCGAACACTGAAGCTTTCTTT
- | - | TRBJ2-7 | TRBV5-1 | CASSGNGPGYEQYF | TGCGCCAGCAGCGGGAACGGACCGGGCTACGAGCAGTACTTC
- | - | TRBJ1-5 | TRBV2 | CASSDNGNQPQHF | TGTGCCAGCAGTGACAATGGCAATCAGCCCCAGCATTTT
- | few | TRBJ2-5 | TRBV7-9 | CASSFSAGLETQYF | TGTGCCAGCAGCTTTAGTGCGGGACTAGAGACCCAGTACTTC
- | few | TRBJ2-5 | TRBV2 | CASGDLRETQYF | TGTGCCAGCGGGGACCTTCGGGAGACCCAGTACTTC
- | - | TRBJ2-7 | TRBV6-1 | CASSEDMGITTYEQYF | TGTGCCAGCAGTGAAGATATGGGGATAACTACCTACGAGCAGTACTTC
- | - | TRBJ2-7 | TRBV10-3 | CAISELAATYEQYF | TGTGCCATCAGTGAGCTGGCTGCAACCTACGAGCAGTACTTC
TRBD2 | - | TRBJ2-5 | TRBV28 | CASRPGGTQYF | TGTGCCAGCCGGCCGGGAGGGACCCAGTACTTC
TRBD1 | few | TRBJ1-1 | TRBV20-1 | CRGGTGNTEAFF | TGCAGGGGAGGGACAGGGAACACTGAAGCTTTCTTT
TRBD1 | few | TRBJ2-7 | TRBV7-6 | CTSSCGTGTYEQYF | TGTACCAGCAGCTGTGGGACAGGGACGTACGAGCAGTACTTC